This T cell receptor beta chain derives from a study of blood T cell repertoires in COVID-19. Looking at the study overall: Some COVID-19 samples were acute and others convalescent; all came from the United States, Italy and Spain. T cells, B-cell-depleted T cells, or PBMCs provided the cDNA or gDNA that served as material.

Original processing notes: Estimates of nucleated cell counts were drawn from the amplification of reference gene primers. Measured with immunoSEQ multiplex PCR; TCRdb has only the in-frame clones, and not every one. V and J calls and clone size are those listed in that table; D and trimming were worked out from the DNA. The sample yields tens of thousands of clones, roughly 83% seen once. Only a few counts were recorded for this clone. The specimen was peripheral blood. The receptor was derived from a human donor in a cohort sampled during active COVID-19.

DNA of the CDR3: TGTGCCAGCAGCACACAGGGGGCGACGAACACCGGGGAGCTGTTTTTT. Translation: CASSTQGATNTGELFF. The chain uses TRBV7-9 and TRBJ2-2; 9 bases are shared with TRBD1. CDR3 length: 16 amino acids. CDR1 and CDR2 (germline): SEHNR, FQNEAQ (reference sequence). J was trimmed by 0 bases and V by 5 bases; bases with no gene match: 4.